The subject of this entry is one TCR beta chain. The CDR3 extends over 17 amino acids. The germline V gene encodes CDR1 MDHEN and CDR2 SYDVKM. With V trimmed by 5 bases and J by 6 bases, 11 bases remained unmatched. The sample comes from a study of blood T cell repertoires in COVID-19. Assay used: immunoSEQ multiplex PCR; TCRdb lists only in-frame clones, some missing. The data contain around 200,000 clones, more than 75% of them singletons. Sequenced: peripheral blood. The source is a person between 65 and 79 years old with COVID-19, enrolled during active disease. V usage is TRBV28 and J usage is TRBJ2-5, with 14 bases identical to TRBD2. Written as DNA, the CDR3 is TGTGCCAGCAGTGTACAAGGGACTAGCGGGAGACAGCAGACCCAGTACTTC. Protein sequence: CASSVQGTSGRQQTQYF.